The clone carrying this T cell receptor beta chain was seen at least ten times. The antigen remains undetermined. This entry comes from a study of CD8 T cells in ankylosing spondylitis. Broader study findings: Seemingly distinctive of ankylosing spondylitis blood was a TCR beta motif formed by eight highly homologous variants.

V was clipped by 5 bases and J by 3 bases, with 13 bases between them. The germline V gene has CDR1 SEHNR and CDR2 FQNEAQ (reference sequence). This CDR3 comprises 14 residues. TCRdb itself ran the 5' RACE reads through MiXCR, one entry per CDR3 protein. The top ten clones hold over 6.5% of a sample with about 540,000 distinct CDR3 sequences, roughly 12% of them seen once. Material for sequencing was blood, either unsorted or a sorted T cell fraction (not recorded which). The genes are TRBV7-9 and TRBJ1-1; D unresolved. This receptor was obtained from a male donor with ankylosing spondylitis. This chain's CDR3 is CASSPRRSHTEAFF. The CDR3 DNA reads TGTGCCAGCAGCCCCCGGAGGTCCCACACTGAAGCTTTCTTT.